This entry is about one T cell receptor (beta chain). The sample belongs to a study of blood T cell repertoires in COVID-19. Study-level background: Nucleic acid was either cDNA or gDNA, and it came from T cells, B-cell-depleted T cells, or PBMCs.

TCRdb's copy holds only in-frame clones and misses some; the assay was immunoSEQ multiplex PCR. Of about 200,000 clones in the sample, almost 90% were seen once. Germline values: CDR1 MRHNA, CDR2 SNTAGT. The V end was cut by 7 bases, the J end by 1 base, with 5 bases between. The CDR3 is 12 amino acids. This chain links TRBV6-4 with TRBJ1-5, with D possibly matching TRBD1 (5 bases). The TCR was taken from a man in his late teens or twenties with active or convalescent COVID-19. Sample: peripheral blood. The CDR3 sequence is CASKGSNQPQHF. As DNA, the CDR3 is TGTGCCAGCAAGGGGAGCAATCAGCCCCAGCATTTT.